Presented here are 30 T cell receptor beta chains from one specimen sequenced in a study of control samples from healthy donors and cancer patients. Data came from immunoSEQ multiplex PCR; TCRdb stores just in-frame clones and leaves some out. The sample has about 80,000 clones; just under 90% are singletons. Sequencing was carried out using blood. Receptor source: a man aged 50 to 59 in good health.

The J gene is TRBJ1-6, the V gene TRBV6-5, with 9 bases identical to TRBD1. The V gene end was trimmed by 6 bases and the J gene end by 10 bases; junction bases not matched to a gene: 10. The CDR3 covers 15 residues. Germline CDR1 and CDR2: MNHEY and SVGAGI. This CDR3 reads CASRSRDRVGSPLHF. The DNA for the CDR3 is TGTGCCAGCAGAAGCAGGGACAGGGTCGGCTCACCCCTCCACTTT.

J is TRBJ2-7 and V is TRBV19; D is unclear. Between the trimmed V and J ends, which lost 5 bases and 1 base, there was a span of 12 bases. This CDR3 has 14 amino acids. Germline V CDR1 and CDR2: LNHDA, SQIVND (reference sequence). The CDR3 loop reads CASSSYSNSYEQYF. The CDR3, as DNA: TGTGCCAGTAGTTCCTACTCGAATTCCTACGAGCAGTACTTC.

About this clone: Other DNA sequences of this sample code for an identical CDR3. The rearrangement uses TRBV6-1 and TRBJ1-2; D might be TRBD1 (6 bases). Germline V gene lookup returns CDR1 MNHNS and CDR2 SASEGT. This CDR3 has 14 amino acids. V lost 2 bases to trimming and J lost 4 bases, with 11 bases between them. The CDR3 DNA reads TGTGCCAGCAGTGAAAGGGGGTCGGGCTATGGCTACACCTTC. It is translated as CASSERGSGYGYTF.

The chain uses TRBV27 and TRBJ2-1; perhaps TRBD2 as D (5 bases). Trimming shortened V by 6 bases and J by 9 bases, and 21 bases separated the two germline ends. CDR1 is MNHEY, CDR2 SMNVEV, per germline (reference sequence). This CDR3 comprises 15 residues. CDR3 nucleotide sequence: TGTGCCAGCAGCCCCTCAAGGTATCGGGCGGGTGAGCAGTTCTTC. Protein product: CASSPSRYRAGEQFF.

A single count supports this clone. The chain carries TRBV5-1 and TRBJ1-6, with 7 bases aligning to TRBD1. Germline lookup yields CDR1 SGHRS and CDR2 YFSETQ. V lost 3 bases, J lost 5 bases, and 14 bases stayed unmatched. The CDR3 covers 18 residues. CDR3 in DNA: TGCGCCAGCAGCTCCGCCTTAATGACAGGGAAGGATAATTCACCCCTCCACTTT. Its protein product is CASSSALMTGKDNSPLHF.

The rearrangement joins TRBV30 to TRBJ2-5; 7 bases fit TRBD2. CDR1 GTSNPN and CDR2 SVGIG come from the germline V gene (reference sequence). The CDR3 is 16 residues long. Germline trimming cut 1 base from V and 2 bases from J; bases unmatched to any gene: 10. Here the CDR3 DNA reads TGTGCCTGGAGTGACGACTCGGGGGGTGGTCAAGAGACCCAGTACTTC. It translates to CAWSDDSGGGQETQYF.

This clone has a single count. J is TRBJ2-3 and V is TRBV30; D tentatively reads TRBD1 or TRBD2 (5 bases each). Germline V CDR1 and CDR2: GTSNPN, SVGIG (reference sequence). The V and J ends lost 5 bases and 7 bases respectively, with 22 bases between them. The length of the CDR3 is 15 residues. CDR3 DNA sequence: TGTGCCTGGCTCCCCCGGGACCGAGCCTCTAATACGCAGTATTTT. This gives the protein CAWLPRDRASNTQYF.

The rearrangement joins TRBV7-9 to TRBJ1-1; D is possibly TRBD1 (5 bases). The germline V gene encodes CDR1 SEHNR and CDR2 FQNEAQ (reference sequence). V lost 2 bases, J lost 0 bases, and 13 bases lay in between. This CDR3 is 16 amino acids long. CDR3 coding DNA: TGTGCCAGCAGCTTATCTGCAGGACACATGAACACTGAAGCTTTCTTT. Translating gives CASSLSAGHMNTEAFF. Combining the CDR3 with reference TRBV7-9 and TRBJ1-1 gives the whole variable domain DTGVSQNPRHKITKRGQNVTFRCDPISEHNRLYWYRQTLGQGPEFLTYFQNEAQLEKSRLLSDRFSAERPKGSFSTLEIQRTEQGDSAMYLCASSLSAGHMNTEAFFGQGTRLTVV.

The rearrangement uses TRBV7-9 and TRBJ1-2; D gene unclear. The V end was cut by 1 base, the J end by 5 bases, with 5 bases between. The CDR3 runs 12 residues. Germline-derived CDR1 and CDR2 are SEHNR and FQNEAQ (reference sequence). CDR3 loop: CASSLGGYGYTF. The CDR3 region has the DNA TGTGCCAGCAGCTTAGGAGGGTATGGCTACACCTTC. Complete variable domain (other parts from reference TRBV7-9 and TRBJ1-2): DTGVSQNPRHKITKRGQNVTFRCDPISEHNRLYWYRQTLGQGPEFLTYFQNEAQLEKSRLLSDRFSAERPKGSFSTLEIQRTEQGDSAMYLCASSLGGYGYTFGSGTRLTVV.

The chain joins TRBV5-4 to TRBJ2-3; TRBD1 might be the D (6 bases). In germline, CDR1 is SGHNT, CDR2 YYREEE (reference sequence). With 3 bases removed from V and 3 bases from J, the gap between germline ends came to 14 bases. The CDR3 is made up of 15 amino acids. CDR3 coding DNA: TGTGCCAGCAGCTCCGGGACATTAACGACAGATACGCAGTATTTT. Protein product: CASSSGTLTTDTQYF.

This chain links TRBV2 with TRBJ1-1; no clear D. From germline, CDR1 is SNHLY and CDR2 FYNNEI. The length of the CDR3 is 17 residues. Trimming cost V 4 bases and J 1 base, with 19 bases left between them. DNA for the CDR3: TGTGCCAGCAGTGCACCAGAGGGTCTAGTAGGGAACACTGAAGCTTTCTTT. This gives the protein CASSAPEGLVGNTEAFF. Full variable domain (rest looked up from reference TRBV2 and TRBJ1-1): EPEVTQTPSHQVTQMGQEVILRCVPISNHLYFYWYRQILGQKVEFLVSFYNNEISEKSEIFDDQFSVERPDGSNFTLKIRSTKLEDSAMYFCASSAPEGLVGNTEAFFGQGTRLTVV.

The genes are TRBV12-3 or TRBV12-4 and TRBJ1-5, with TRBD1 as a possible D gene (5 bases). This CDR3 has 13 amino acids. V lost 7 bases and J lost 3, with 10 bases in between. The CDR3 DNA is TGTGCCAGCACCCCACAGGACAATCAGCCCCAGCATTTT. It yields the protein CASTPQDNQPQHF.

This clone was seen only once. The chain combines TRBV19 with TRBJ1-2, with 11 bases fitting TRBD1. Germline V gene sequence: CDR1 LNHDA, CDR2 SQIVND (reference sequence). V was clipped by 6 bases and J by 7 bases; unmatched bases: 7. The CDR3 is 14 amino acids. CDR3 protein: CASRGQGARVGYTF. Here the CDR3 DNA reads TGTGCCAGTAGAGGACAGGGGGCACGGGTTGGCTACACCTTC. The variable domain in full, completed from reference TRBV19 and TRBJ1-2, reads DGGITQSPKYLFRKEGQNVTLSCEQNLNHDAMYWYRQDPGQGLRLIYYSQIVNDFQKGDIAEGYSVSREKKESFPLTVTSAQKNPTAFYLCASRGQGARVGYTFGSGTRLTVV.

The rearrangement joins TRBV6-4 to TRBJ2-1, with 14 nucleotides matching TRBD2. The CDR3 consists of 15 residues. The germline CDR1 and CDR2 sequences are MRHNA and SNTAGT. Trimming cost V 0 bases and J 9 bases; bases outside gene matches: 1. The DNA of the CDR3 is TGTGCCAGCAGTGACTCGACTAGCGGGGGGGCTGAGCAGTTCTTC. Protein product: CASSDSTSGGAEQFF.

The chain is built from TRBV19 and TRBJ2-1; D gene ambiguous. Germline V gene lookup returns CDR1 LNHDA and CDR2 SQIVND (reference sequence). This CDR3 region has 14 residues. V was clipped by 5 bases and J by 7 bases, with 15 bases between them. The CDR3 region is CASSPPVAWNEQFF. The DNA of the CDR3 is TGTGCCAGTAGTCCTCCAGTAGCTTGGAATGAGCAGTTCTTC.

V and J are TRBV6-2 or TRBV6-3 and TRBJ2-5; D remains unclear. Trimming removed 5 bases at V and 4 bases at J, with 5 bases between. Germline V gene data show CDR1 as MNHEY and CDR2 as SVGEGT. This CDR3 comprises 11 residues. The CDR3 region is CASSTRETQYF. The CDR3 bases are TGTGCCAGCAGTACCCGAGAGACCCAGTACTTC.

The CDR3 DNA reads as TGTGCCAGCAGCCCGGGACAGGACCAAGAGACCCAGTACTTC. Its protein is CASSPGQDQETQYF. V gene TRBV7-7 combines with J gene TRBJ2-5; 8 bases agree with TRBD1. The CDR3 contains 14 residues. Germline V gene data show CDR1 as SSHAT and CDR2 as FNYEAQ (reference sequence). V was clipped by 5 bases and J by 0 bases; unmatched bases: 2.

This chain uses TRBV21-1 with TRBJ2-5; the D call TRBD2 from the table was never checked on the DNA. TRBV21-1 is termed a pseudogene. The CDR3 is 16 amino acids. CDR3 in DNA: TGTGCCAGCAGGAAAAGGTGGGCAAGCCTGCGGGGGACCCAGTACTTC. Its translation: CASRKRWASLRGTQYF.

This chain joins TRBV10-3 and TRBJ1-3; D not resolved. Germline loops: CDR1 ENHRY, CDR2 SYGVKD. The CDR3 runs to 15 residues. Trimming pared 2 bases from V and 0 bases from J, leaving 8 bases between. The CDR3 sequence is CAISELGRSGNTIYF. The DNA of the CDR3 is TGTGCCATCAGTGAGCTCGGTCGCTCTGGAAACACCATATATTTT.

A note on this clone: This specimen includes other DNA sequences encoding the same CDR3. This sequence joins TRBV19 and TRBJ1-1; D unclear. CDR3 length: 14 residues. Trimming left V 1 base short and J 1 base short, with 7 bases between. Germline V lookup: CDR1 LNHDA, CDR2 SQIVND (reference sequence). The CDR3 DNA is TGTGCCAGTAGTATAGGGCCGGCGAACACTGAAGCTTTCTTT. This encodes CASSIGPANTEAFF.

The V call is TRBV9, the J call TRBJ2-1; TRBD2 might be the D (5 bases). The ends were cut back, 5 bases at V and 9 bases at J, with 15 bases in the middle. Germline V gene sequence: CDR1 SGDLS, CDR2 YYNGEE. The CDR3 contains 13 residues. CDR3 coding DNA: TGTGCCAGCAGTGTACTAGGGATTGGTGAGCAGTTCTTC. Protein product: CASSVLGIGEQFF.

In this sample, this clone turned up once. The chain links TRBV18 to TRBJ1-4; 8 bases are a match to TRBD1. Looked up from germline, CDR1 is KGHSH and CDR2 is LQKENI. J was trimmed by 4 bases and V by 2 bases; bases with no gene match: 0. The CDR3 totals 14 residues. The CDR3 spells CASSPDRGNEKLFF. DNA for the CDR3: TGTGCCAGCTCACCAGACAGGGGTAATGAAAAACTGTTTTTT.

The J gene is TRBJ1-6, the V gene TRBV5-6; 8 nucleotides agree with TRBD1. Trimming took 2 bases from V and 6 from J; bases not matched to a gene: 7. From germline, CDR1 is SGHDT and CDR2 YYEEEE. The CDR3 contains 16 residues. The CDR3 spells CASSLGTGGFNSPLHF. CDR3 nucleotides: TGTGCCAGCAGCTTAGGGACAGGAGGATTTAATTCACCCCTCCACTTT. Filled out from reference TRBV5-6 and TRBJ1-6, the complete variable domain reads DAGVTQSPTHLIKTRGQQVTLRCSPKSGHDTVSWYQQALGQGPQFIFQYYEEEERQRGNFPDRFSGHQFPNYSSELNVNALLLGDSALYLCASSLGTGGFNSPLHFGNGTRLTVT.

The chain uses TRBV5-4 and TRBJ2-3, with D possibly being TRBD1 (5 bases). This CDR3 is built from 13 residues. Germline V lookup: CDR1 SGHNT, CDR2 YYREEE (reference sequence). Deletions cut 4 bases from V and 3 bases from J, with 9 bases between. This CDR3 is CASSQTATDTQYF. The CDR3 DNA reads TGTGCCAGCAGCCAGACAGCTACAGATACGCAGTATTTT.

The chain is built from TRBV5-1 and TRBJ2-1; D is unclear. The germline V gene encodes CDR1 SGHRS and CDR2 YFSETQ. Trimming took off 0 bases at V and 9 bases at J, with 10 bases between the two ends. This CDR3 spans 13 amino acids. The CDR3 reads CASSLVVESEQFF. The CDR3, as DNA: TGCGCCAGCAGCTTGGTAGTAGAATCTGAGCAGTTCTTC.

CDR3 nucleotides: TGTGCCAGCAGTGCCCTTGAAATTGGCTACACCTTC. Residues: CASSALEIGYTF. The rearrangement joins TRBV2 to TRBJ1-2; D call uncertain. The germline CDR1 and CDR2 sequences are SNHLY and FYNNEI. Trimming shortened V by 4 bases and J by 7 bases, and 10 bases separated the two germline ends. The length of the CDR3 is 12 residues.

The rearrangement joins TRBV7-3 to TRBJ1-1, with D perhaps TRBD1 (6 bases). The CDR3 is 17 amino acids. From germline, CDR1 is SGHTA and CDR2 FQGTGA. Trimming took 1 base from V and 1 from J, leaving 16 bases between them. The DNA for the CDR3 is TGTGCCAGCAGCTTAATGGGGGCAGGAAGGCCGAACACTGAAGCTTTCTTT. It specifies CASSLMGAGRPNTEAFF.

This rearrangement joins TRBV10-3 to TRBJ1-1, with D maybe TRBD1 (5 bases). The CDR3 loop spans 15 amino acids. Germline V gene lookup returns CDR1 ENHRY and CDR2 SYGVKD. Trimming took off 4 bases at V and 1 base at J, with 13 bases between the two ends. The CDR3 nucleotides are TGTGCCATCAGTGGTCAGGGACGGACGAACACTGAAGCTTTCTTT. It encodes CAISGQGRTNTEAFF.

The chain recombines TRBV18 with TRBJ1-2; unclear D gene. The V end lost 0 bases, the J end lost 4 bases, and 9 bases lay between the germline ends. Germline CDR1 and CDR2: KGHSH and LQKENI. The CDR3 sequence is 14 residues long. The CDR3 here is CASSPPRVIYGYTF. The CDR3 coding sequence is TGTGCCAGCTCACCACCGCGGGTGATCTATGGCTACACCTTC.

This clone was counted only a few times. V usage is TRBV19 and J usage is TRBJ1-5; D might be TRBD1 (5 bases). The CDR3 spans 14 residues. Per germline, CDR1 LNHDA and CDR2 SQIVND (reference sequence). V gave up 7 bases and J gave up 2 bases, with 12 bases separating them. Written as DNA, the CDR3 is TGTGCCAGTACCTTCCGGGACGGCAATCAGCCCCAGCATTTT. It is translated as CASTFRDGNQPQHF. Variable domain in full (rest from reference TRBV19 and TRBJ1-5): DGGITQSPKYLFRKEGQNVTLSCEQNLNHDAMYWYRQDPGQGLRLIYYSQIVNDFQKGDIAEGYSVSREKKESFPLTVTSAQKNPTAFYLCASTFRDGNQPQHFGDGTRLSIL.